What follows are 14 T cell receptor beta chains derived from one specimen sequenced in a study of control samples from healthy donors and cancer patients. Profiled with immunoSEQ multiplex PCR; TCRdb holds only in-frame clones, not every one. The profile covers about 160,000 clones, with about 87% appearing a single time and approximately 12% taken by the ten largest. Sequenced: blood. The origin of the receptors is a man younger than 45 in good health.

This clone occurred once. V usage is TRBV19 and J usage is TRBJ1-1; no clear D. Per germline, CDR1 LNHDA and CDR2 SQIVND (reference sequence). The CDR3 is 15 amino acids. Trimming took 4 bases from V and 1 from J, leaving 13 bases between them. For the CDR3, the DNA is TGTGCCAGTAGTAGATCGTTCTTTGGGAACACTGAAGCTTTCTTT. It encodes CASSRSFFGNTEAFF.

V usage is TRBV5-1 and J usage is TRBJ2-3; a weak D match, TRBD2 (5 bases). The CDR3 has 15 residues. Between the trimmed V and J ends, which lost 4 bases and 4 bases, there was a span of 16 bases. CDR1 is SGHRS and CDR2 is YFSETQ in the germline V gene. DNA of the CDR3: TGCGCCAGCAGCCCCGGACTCTATCAGGCAGATACGCAGTATTTT. Amino acids: CASSPGLYQADTQYF.

The V and J genes are TRBV6-2 or TRBV6-3 and TRBJ1-1, with D maybe TRBD1 (5 bases). The CDR3 has 12 residues. The germline V gene has CDR1 MNHEY and CDR2 SVGEGT. V lost 2 bases and J 8 bases, leaving 9 bases between the germline ends. CDR3 region: CASSYVRAEAFF. In nucleotides, the CDR3 is TGTGCCAGCAGTTACGTCAGGGCCGAAGCTTTCTTT.

The gene calls are TRBV3-1 (or the pseudogene TRBV3-2) and TRBJ2-6, with D uncertain. Germline V gene data show CDR1 as LGHDT and CDR2 as YNNKEL (reference sequence). CDR3 length: 14 amino acids. V was cut by 7 bases and J by 3 bases, with 10 bases left in between. CDR3 residues: CASTLRNGANVLTF. The DNA of the CDR3 is TGTGCCAGCACCTTGAGAAATGGGGCCAACGTCCTGACTTTC.

The sample holds a few counts of this clone. CDR3 loop: CASRTWSGDEQFF. As DNA, the CDR3 is TGTGCCAGCAGAACTTGGTCAGGGGATGAGCAGTTCTTC. The genes are TRBV12-3 or TRBV12-4 and TRBJ2-1, with a tentative D call TRBD1 (6 bases). The ends were cut back, 6 bases at V and 8 bases at J, with 14 bases in the middle. The CDR3 is 13 residues long.

The genes are TRBV5-4 and TRBJ1-6; no firm D call. CDR1 and CDR2 from the germline V gene are SGHNT and YYREEE (reference sequence). The ends were cut back, 0 bases at V and 4 bases at J, with 11 bases in the middle. CDR3 size: 16 residues. The CDR3 DNA follows: TGTGCCAGCAGCTTGGATCTCTTTCCTTATAATTCACCCCTCCACTTT. Translating it yields CASSLDLFPYNSPLHF.

This clone is a singleton in its sample. The J gene is TRBJ2-1, the V gene TRBV5-4, with 7 bases identical to TRBD2. Germline CDR1 reads SGHNT; CDR2 reads YYREEE (reference sequence). V lost 1 base to trimming and J lost 5 bases; unmatched junction nucleotides: 6. The CDR3 covers 15 residues. As DNA, the CDR3 is TGTGCCAGCAGCTTGTGGGGGGGAGGCCACAATGAGCAGTTCTTC. Encoded protein: CASSLWGGGHNEQFF.

The CDR3 DNA sequence: TGCGCCAGCAGCCAAGGGGAGGGAGGGGATTCACCCCTCCACTTT. Residues: CASSQGEGGDSPLHF. This chain connects TRBV4-3 to TRBJ1-6, with TRBD1 as a possible D gene (5 bases). V dropped 1 base and J dropped 8 bases, with 12 bases sitting between them. The CDR3 consists of 15 residues. Germline V gives CDR1 LGHNA, CDR2 YSLEER.

The gene calls are TRBV19 and TRBJ1-2; weak D call: TRBD1 (5 bases). V shed 6 bases and J shed 4 bases, with 12 bases lying between them. The CDR3 loop spans 13 amino acids. Germline values: CDR1 LNHDA, CDR2 SQIVND (reference sequence). CDR3 in DNA: TGTGCCAGTAGGGCGGGGGGGTCCTATGGCTACACCTTC. As protein: CASRAGGSYGYTF.

This clone has more than one count but fewer than ten. This rearrangement joins TRBV7-2 to TRBJ2-7; D ambiguous. CDR1 and CDR2 from the germline V gene are SGHTA and FQGNSA. Trimming removed 6 bases from V and 1 base from J, with 19 bases in between. This CDR3 is 16 amino acids long. The CDR3 DNA follows: TGTGCCAGCAGTCCACTGGTACTCCCTGGATCCTACGAGCAGTACTTC. Amino acid sequence: CASSPLVLPGSYEQYF.

This clone was detected once. The rearrangement links TRBV7-3 to TRBJ2-1, with D tentatively TRBD1 (7 bases). The CDR3 consists of 13 residues. With 4 bases removed from V and 8 bases from J, the gap between germline ends came to 12 bases. Germline CDR1 SGHTA, CDR2 FQGTGA. The CDR3 spells CASSSGGKDEQFF. CDR3 nucleotide sequence: TGTGCCAGCAGCTCAGGGGGGAAGGATGAGCAGTTCTTC.

This clone was seen only once. The V and J genes are TRBV2 and TRBJ1-6; 7 nucleotides match TRBD1. Germline V gene data show CDR1 as SNHLY and CDR2 as FYNNEI. V shed 5 bases, J shed 7 bases, and the junction held 5 bases outside the gene matches. The CDR3 has 14 amino acids. The CDR3 reads CASSTGTANSPLHF. DNA of the CDR3: TGTGCCAGCAGTACCGGGACAGCAAATTCACCCCTCCACTTT.

This clone was detected once. Here the CDR3 DNA reads TGTGCCAGCAGTTACTCGGGGCTGCGTGGGGTAGATGGCTACACCTTC. Its protein product is CASSYSGLRGVDGYTF. The rearrangement uses TRBV6-5 and TRBJ1-2, with D maybe TRBD1 (5 bases). V lost 0 bases to trimming and J lost 6 bases, with 17 bases between them. In germline, CDR1 is MNHEY, CDR2 SVGAGI. The CDR3 has 16 amino acids.

The table lists this clone with a few counts. The chain combines TRBV14 with TRBJ1-2; possibly TRBD1 for D (6 bases). V gave up 1 base and J gave up 12 bases, with 21 bases separating them. Germline values: CDR1 SGHDN, CDR2 FVKESK. This CDR3 spans 15 amino acids. CDR3 residues: CASSQARGPLGGHTF. The CDR3 region has the DNA TGTGCCAGCAGCCAAGCCCGGGGACCATTGGGGGGCCACACCTTC.